One and the same sample provided the 19 T cell receptor beta chains below, sequenced in a study of PD-1 blockade in classical Hodgkin lymphoma. Only in-frame clones appear in the TCRdb table, and some are missing; sequencing was by immunoSEQ multiplex PCR. This table holds 20,000 or so clones, about four fifths found once. Every patient was affected by relapse after autologous stem cell transplantation, while exposure to brentuximab vedotin was not uniform. The sequencing here drew on peripheral blood mononuclear cells (PBMCs), taken before the second cycle of nivolumab. These TCRs come from a human donor with classical Hodgkin lymphoma.

The J gene is TRBJ2-1, the V gene TRBV9; D is unresolved. Germline lookup yields CDR1 SGDLS and CDR2 YYNGEE. V was shortened by 3 bases and J by 6 bases, with 10 bases between the two germline ends. This CDR3 comprises 13 residues. The CDR3 region has the DNA TGTGCCAGCAGCGGCGGACCAGCCAATGAGCAGTTCTTC. Its protein is CASSGGPANEQFF.

This chain connects TRBV11-2 to TRBJ1-1; TRBD1 aligns across 9 bases. Germline lookup yields CDR1 SGHAT and CDR2 FQNNGV. The junction had 2 bases not matched to a gene; V was cut back by 5 bases and J by 1 base. CDR3 length equals 14 residues. The CDR3 reads CASSRGQGNTEAFF. The CDR3 DNA reads as TGTGCCAGCAGCAGGGGACAGGGGAACACTGAAGCTTTCTTT.

This clone was detected only a few times. The chain employs TRBV28 and TRBJ1-1; no clear D gene. The V end lost 6 bases, the J end lost 0 bases, and 8 bases lay between the germline ends. The CDR3 has 13 residues. Germline CDR1 and CDR2: MDHEN and SYDVKM. For the CDR3, the DNA is TGTGCCAGCAGGTATCCTTTGAACACTGAAGCTTTCTTT. Translated, it gives CASRYPLNTEAFF.

The DNA of the CDR3 is TGTGCCAGTAATTTCGGGGATTCCGGCTACACCTTC. Its translation is CASNFGDSGYTF. The chain carries TRBV19 and TRBJ1-2; D uncertain. The CDR3 is 12 residues long. CDR1 LNHDA and CDR2 SQIVND come from the germline V gene (reference sequence). Trimming stripped 7 bases from V and 8 bases from J, with 14 bases between. Full variable domain (outside the CDR3, taken from reference TRBV19 and TRBJ1-2): DGGITQSPKYLFRKEGQNVTLSCEQNLNHDAMYWYRQDPGQGLRLIYYSQIVNDFQKGDIAEGYSVSREKKESFPLTVTSAQKNPTAFYLCASNFGDSGYTFGSGTRLTVV.

This clone was counted once. In DNA form, the CDR3 reads TGTGCCAGCAGCTTGGCACCCACCCTTACCGGGGAGCTGTTTTTT. Its protein product is CASSLAPTLTGELFF. The chain is built from TRBV5-8 and TRBJ2-2; D is unresolved. This CDR3 has 15 residues. The germline V gene encodes CDR1 SGHTS and CDR2 YDEGEE. The V gene lost 0 bases and the J gene lost 5 bases, with 11 bases spanning the gap.

This clone was detected once. J is TRBJ2-1 and V is TRBV7-9; D ambiguous. The CDR3 length is 12 residues. Germline V gene sequence: CDR1 SEHNR, CDR2 FQNEAQ (reference sequence). V lost 6 bases, J lost 12 bases, and 15 bases lay in between. The CDR3 reads CASRANAEGQFF. Written as DNA, the CDR3 is TGTGCCAGCAGGGCCAATGCGGAAGGGCAGTTCTTC.

This clone was seen only once. The chain employs TRBV19 and TRBJ2-5, with D hard to call. V dropped 3 bases and J dropped 1 base, with 6 bases sitting between them. The length of the CDR3 is 13 residues. Germline CDR1 reads LNHDA; CDR2 reads SQIVND (reference sequence). The CDR3 loop reads CASSMWIQETQYF. The CDR3 bases are TGTGCCAGTAGTATGTGGATCCAAGAGACCCAGTACTTC.

The V and J genes are TRBV10-3 and TRBJ2-1, with a tentative D call TRBD2 (5 bases). Trimming pared 4 bases from V and 6 bases from J, leaving 19 bases between. The germline gives CDR1 ENHRY, CDR2 SYGVKD. This CDR3 is built from 16 residues. The CDR3 loop reads CAISGPASRLTNEQFF. The CDR3 DNA is TGTGCCATCAGTGGACCCGCTAGCAGACTAACCAATGAGCAGTTCTTC.

This clone is medium-sized (0.01 to 0.1%). This chain uses TRBV2 with TRBJ1-4; 8 bases agree with TRBD1. The junction had 9 bases not matched to a gene; V was cut back by 11 bases and J by 7 bases. Germline V gene data show CDR1 as SNHLY and CDR2 as FYNNEI. The CDR3 spans 13 residues. The CDR3 nucleotides are TGTGCCTACAGGGGGGGCGTAACTGAAAAACTGTTTTTT. Residues: CAYRGGVTEKLFF.

The genes are TRBV5-6 and TRBJ2-5; D is unclear. The CDR3 has 14 residues. Trimming took off 2 bases at V and 1 base at J, with 9 bases between the two ends. From germline, CDR1 is SGHDT and CDR2 YYEEEE. The CDR3, as DNA: TGTGCCAGCAGCTTAATGGGCAGCCAAGAGACCCAGTACTTC. It codes for CASSLMGSQETQYF. Looking up the rest from reference TRBV5-6 and TRBJ2-5 gives the full variable domain: DAGVTQSPTHLIKTRGQQVTLRCSPKSGHDTVSWYQQALGQGPQFIFQYYEEEERQRGNFPDRFSGHQFPNYSSELNVNALLLGDSALYLCASSLMGSQETQYFGPGTRLLVL.

The chain employs TRBV6-4 and TRBJ2-1, with D uncertain. The CDR3 has 15 residues. Germline V lookup: CDR1 MRHNA, CDR2 SNTAGT. Trimming left V 3 bases short and J 1 base short, with 10 bases between. The CDR3 protein is CASSERADSYNEQFF. CDR3 nucleotide sequence: TGTGCCAGCAGTGAGCGCGCGGATTCCTACAATGAGCAGTTCTTC.

DNA of the CDR3: TGTGCCAGCAGTGCCCCCGAGAGCTCTGGAAACACCATATATTTT. Translating gives CASSAPESSGNTIYF. The chain links TRBV9 to TRBJ1-3; no clear D. Germline CDR1 is SGDLS and CDR2 is YYNGEE. The CDR3 length is 15 residues. The V end was cut by 5 bases, the J end by 0 bases, with 12 bases between. The full variable domain, its missing parts supplied by reference TRBV9 and TRBJ1-3, is DSGVTQTPKHLITATGQRVTLRCSPRSGDLSVYWYQQSLDQGLQFLIQYYNGEERAKGNILERFSAQQFPDLHSELNLSSLELGDSALYFCASSAPESSGNTIYFGEGSWLTVV.

This clone was counted between two and nine times. The chain combines TRBV5-6 with TRBJ1-2, with D possibly TRBD1 on 6 matching bases. The CDR3 extends over 15 amino acids. Germline CDR1 and CDR2: SGHDT and YYEEEE. The V end lost 4 bases, the J end lost 2 bases, and 15 bases lay between the germline ends. The CDR3 region is CASSPDPGENYGYTF. CDR3 DNA sequence: TGTGCCAGCAGCCCTGATCCAGGGGAGAACTATGGCTACACCTTC.

This chain connects TRBV27 to TRBJ2-7, with D possibly matching TRBD2 (6 bases). Trimming removed 3 bases from V and 2 bases from J, with 8 bases in between. The CDR3 spans 13 residues. Germline CDR1 MNHEY, CDR2 SMNVEV (reference sequence). The CDR3 loop is CASSLEGPYEQYF. CDR3 in DNA: TGTGCCAGCAGTTTGGAGGGTCCCTACGAGCAGTACTTC.

This clone has just one count. The gene calls are TRBV11-3 and TRBJ2-1; tentatively, D is TRBD2 (6 bases). Trimming stripped 1 base from V and 1 base from J, with 14 bases between. Germline lookup yields CDR1 SGHNT and CDR2 YENEEA. This CDR3 is 17 amino acids long. DNA for the CDR3: TGTGCCAGCAGCTTAGCGGCCCTAGCGATTTCCTACAATGAGCAGTTCTTC. It yields the protein CASSLAALAISYNEQFF.

The rearrangement joins TRBV6-6 to TRBJ2-6, with D perhaps TRBD1 or TRBD2 (5 bases each). CDR1 and CDR2 from the germline V gene are MNHNY and SVGAGI (reference sequence). V gave up 8 bases and J gave up 0 bases, with 14 bases separating them. The CDR3 totals 16 residues. The CDR3 DNA follows: TGTGCCAGCCGCAGGGACCCATCCTCTGGGGCCAACGTCCTGACTTTC. As protein: CASRRDPSSGANVLTF.

This chain joins TRBV10-3 and TRBJ2-3; D possibly matches TRBD1 or TRBD2 (6 bases each). This CDR3 contains 16 residues. Germline V gene lookup returns CDR1 ENHRY and CDR2 SYGVKD. V dropped 2 bases and J dropped 5 bases, with 17 bases sitting between them. The CDR3, as DNA: TGTGCCATCAGTGAGGGTTCGGGAGTAGGGGGAGATACGCAGTATTTT. This encodes CAISEGSGVGGDTQYF.

The V call is TRBV19, the J call TRBJ2-5; TRBD1 matches at 9 bases. V was pared by 4 bases and J by 1 base, with 13 bases of the junction left unmatched. Germline V gene data show CDR1 as LNHDA and CDR2 as SQIVND (reference sequence). The CDR3 is made up of 18 amino acids. The CDR3 DNA reads TGTGCCAGTAGTACACTACCCGCCGGGACAGGGTTCCAAGAGACCCAGTACTTC. It yields the protein CASSTLPAGTGFQETQYF.

The chain recombines TRBV6-4 with TRBJ2-1, with a possible D match to TRBD2 (6 bases). The CDR3 is made up of 15 amino acids. Germline CDR1 reads MRHNA; CDR2 reads SNTAGT. Trimming took 5 bases from V and 0 from J, leaving 11 bases between them. CDR3 DNA: TGTGCCAGCAGTCCTAGCGAGAGCTCCTACAATGAGCAGTTCTTC. Its translation: CASSPSESSYNEQFF.